These 28 T cell receptor beta chains share one sample of origin, sequenced in a study of control samples from healthy donors and cancer patients. Assay used: immunoSEQ multiplex PCR; TCRdb lists only in-frame clones, some missing. Of approximately 230,000 clones in the sample, 82% were seen once. The sequencing input was PBMCs. The receptor source for this set is a woman aged 55-69 years with lung cancer.

The rearrangement links TRBV4-1 to TRBJ1-3; D ambiguous. CDR3 size: 15 residues. Germline CDR1 is MGHRA and CDR2 is YSYEKL. Trimming stripped 0 bases from V and 0 bases from J, with 6 bases between. The CDR3 bases are TGCGCCAGCAGCCAAGACCCAGTCTCTGGAAACACCATATATTTT. Its protein is CASSQDPVSGNTIYF.

The genes are TRBV5-1 and TRBJ1-1; D may be TRBD1 (5 bases). Germline CDR1 reads SGHRS; CDR2 reads YFSETQ. V was trimmed by 4 bases and J by 2 bases, leaving 12 bases between them. The CDR3 has 14 residues. The CDR3 nucleotides are TGCGCCAGCAGCCTAGGGACCGAAAACACTGAAGCTTTCTTT. Translation gives CASSLGTENTEAFF.

The V and J genes are TRBV10-3 and TRBJ1-5; maybe TRBD1 (6 bases). This CDR3 contains 14 residues. Germline V gene data show CDR1 as ENHRY and CDR2 as SYGVKD. V dropped 6 bases and J dropped 3 bases, with 12 bases sitting between them. CDR3 DNA: TGTGCCATCAGGCAGACAGGAGACAATCAGCCCCAGCATTTT. It yields the protein CAIRQTGDNQPQHF.

This clone was recorded once. This chain joins TRBV6-6 and TRBJ2-7; D is uncertain. Germline V gene lookup returns CDR1 MNHNY and CDR2 SVGAGI (reference sequence). V lost 6 bases and J 7 bases, leaving 19 bases between the germline ends. The length of the CDR3 is 14 residues. Written as DNA, the CDR3 is TGTGCCAGCAGCCCGTGGGCCGCTGGATCGGAGCAGTACTTC. This codes for CASSPWAAGSEQYF.

V gene TRBV6-5 combines with J gene TRBJ1-1; possible D gene TRBD1, 5 bases. The CDR3 runs 14 residues. The germline V and J ends were trimmed by 6 bases and 2 bases, with 13 bases remaining between them. Germline lookup yields CDR1 MNHEY and CDR2 SVGAGI. The CDR3 bases are TGTGCCAGCAGAGAGGGACCGGAAAACACTGAAGCTTTCTTT. Translating it yields CASREGPENTEAFF.

This clone was observed a few times. The chain couples TRBV4-2 to TRBJ2-2, with a weak D call TRBD2 (6 bases). Germline V lookup: CDR1 LGHNA, CDR2 YNFKEQ. V lost 2 bases, J lost 1 base, and 20 bases lay in between. The CDR3 loop spans 19 amino acids. CDR3 sequence reads: CASSQLKGLTLMNTGELFF. The DNA of the CDR3 is TGTGCCAGCAGCCAACTAAAGGGACTCACCCTAATGAACACCGGGGAGCTGTTTTTT.

The CDR3 region is CASGKEGYISNEQFF. The CDR3 DNA follows: TGTGCTAGTGGCAAGGAGGGGTACATTTCCAATGAGCAGTTCTTC. The J gene is TRBJ2-1, the V gene TRBV12-5, with a weak D call TRBD2 (6 bases). From germline, CDR1 is LGHNT and CDR2 FRNRAP. The CDR3 is 15 residues long. V lost 6 bases and J lost 6, with 18 bases in between.

The gene calls are TRBV5-1 and TRBJ2-5, with 8 bases that match TRBD2. Germline V lookup: CDR1 SGHRS, CDR2 YFSETQ. V was clipped by 6 bases and J by 1 base; unmatched bases: 5. The CDR3 sequence is 14 residues long. The chain's CDR3 is CASKAGGLQETQYF. CDR3 nucleotide sequence: TGCGCCAGCAAGGCGGGGGGACTCCAAGAGACCCAGTACTTC.

The chain combines TRBV7-8 with TRBJ2-7, with 11 nucleotides matching TRBD1. The CDR3 extends over 15 amino acids. CDR1 is SGHVS and CDR2 is FQNEAQ in the germline V gene. The J segment lost 1 base and the V segment lost 10 bases, leaving 9 bases of the junction unmatched. CDR3 residues: CATSGQGVWSYEQYF. The CDR3 DNA sequence: TGTGCCACATCGGGACAGGGGGTATGGTCCTACGAGCAGTACTTC. Looking up the rest from reference TRBV7-8 and TRBJ2-7 gives the full variable domain: GAGVSQSPRYKVAKRGQDVALRCDPISGHVSLFWYQQALGQGPEFLTYFQNEAQLDKSGLPSDRFFAERPEGSVSTLKIQRTQQEDSAVYLCATSGQGVWSYEQYFGPGTRLTVT.

The gene calls are TRBV11-2 and TRBJ2-5; 11 bases fit TRBD1. The CDR3 has 14 amino acids. V trimming: 5 bases; J trimming: 5 bases; junction bases outside the gene matches: 4. Germline-derived CDR1 and CDR2 are SGHAT and FQNNGV. Here the CDR3 reads CASSPWTGGETQYF. For the CDR3, the DNA is TGTGCCAGCAGCCCATGGACAGGGGGCGAGACCCAGTACTTC.

The genes are TRBV28 and TRBJ2-7; TRBD1 matches 9 bases. The CDR3 contains 15 residues. The germline V gene encodes CDR1 MDHEN and CDR2 SYDVKM. V was clipped by 5 bases and J by 4 bases; unmatched bases: 9. The CDR3 nucleotides read TGTGCCAGCAGTACCACCGGGACAGGGTCATACGAGCAGTACTTC. Amino acids: CASSTTGTGSYEQYF.

The chain carries TRBV19 and TRBJ1-5; 7 bases are a match to TRBD1. Germline CDR1 is LNHDA and CDR2 is SQIVND (reference sequence). This CDR3 is built from 14 residues. V shed 3 bases, J shed 7 bases, and the junction held 6 bases outside the gene matches. Here the CDR3 reads CASSIPGGSQPQHF. The CDR3 DNA follows: TGTGCCAGTAGTATTCCAGGGGGAAGCCAGCCCCAGCATTTT.

This clone was counted a single time. The CDR3, as DNA: TGTGCCTGGGCCGAACAGGGTAGAGGGCAGCCCCAGCATTTT. It is translated as CAWAEQGRGQPQHF. The chain uses TRBV30 and TRBJ1-5, with a tentative D call TRBD1 (6 bases). The CDR3 consists of 14 residues. Germline assignment: CDR1 GTSNPN and CDR2 SVGIG (reference sequence). V lost 5 bases, J lost 7 bases, and 18 bases lay in between.

The V and J genes are TRBV25-1 and TRBJ2-3; 12 bases line up with TRBD2. This CDR3 spans 16 amino acids. V was pared by 6 bases and J by 0 bases, with 4 bases of the junction left unmatched. The V gene's germline CDR1 is MGHDK and CDR2 SYGVNS. The CDR3 loop is CASSLGLAGSTDTQYF. The CDR3 DNA reads TGTGCCAGCAGCCTCGGACTAGCGGGGAGCACAGATACGCAGTATTTT.

The CDR3 DNA sequence: TGTGCCAGCAGCCAAGGCCATCATAATTCACCCCTCCACTTT. Translating it yields CASSQGHHNSPLHF. The J gene is TRBJ1-6, the V gene TRBV14, with D unclear. The length of the CDR3 is 14 residues. Trimming left V 1 base short and J 5 bases short, with 6 bases between. CDR1 is SGHDN, CDR2 FVKESK, per germline.

The J gene is TRBJ2-3, the V gene TRBV7-9; the D gene is possibly TRBD1 (5 bases). V dropped 1 base and J dropped 3 bases, with 11 bases sitting between them. Per germline, CDR1 SEHNR and CDR2 FQNEAQ (reference sequence). There are 15 residues in the CDR3. The CDR3 spells CASSLVVGPTDTQYF. The CDR3 nucleotides are TGTGCCAGCAGCTTAGTGGTGGGGCCGACAGATACGCAGTATTTT.

The V call is TRBV6-5, the J call TRBJ2-1, with TRBD2 as a possible D gene (5 bases). Germline V gene data show CDR1 as MNHEY and CDR2 as SVGAGI. V dropped 7 bases and J dropped 3 bases, with 10 bases sitting between them. CDR3 size: 13 residues. CDR3 protein: CASTATNYNEQFF. Written as DNA, the CDR3 is TGTGCCAGCACCGCGACTAACTACAATGAGCAGTTCTTC.

This chain links TRBV7-9 with TRBJ2-5; tentative D call: TRBD1 (5 bases). Germline loops: CDR1 SEHNR, CDR2 FQNEAQ (reference sequence). This CDR3 has 14 amino acids. Trimming took off 5 bases at V and 0 bases at J, with 10 bases between the two ends. CDR3 protein: CASSTKGYQETQYF. The CDR3 DNA reads TGTGCCAGCAGCACAAAGGGGTACCAAGAGACCCAGTACTTC. The whole variable domain, filled in from reference TRBV7-9 and TRBJ2-5, reads DTGVSQNPRHKITKRGQNVTFRCDPISEHNRLYWYRQTLGQGPEFLTYFQNEAQLEKSRLLSDRFSAERPKGSFSTLEIQRTEQGDSAMYLCASSTKGYQETQYFGPGTRLLVL.

CDR3 region: CASRTTVGQGYTF. The DNA of the CDR3 is TGTGCCAGCAGGACGACAGTGGGGCAGGGCTACACCTTC. The V gene is TRBV6-5, the J gene TRBJ1-2; possible D gene TRBD1, 5 bases. Per the germline V gene, CDR1 is MNHEY and CDR2 is SVGAGI. The CDR3 length is 13 residues. The V gene lost 6 bases and the J gene lost 8 bases, with 16 bases spanning the gap.

V gene TRBV19 combines with J gene TRBJ1-1; 9 nucleotides align to TRBD1. V shed 7 bases and J 6 bases; nucleotides not matched to a gene: 9. Germline V gives CDR1 LNHDA, CDR2 SQIVND (reference sequence). The CDR3 totals 14 residues. CDR3 in amino acids: CASTTDRGISEAFF. Here the CDR3 DNA reads TGTGCCAGTACCACCGACAGGGGGATCTCTGAAGCTTTCTTT.

V and J are TRBV9 and TRBJ2-1; no clear D gene. Germline V lookup: CDR1 SGDLS, CDR2 YYNGEE. CDR3 length equals 11 residues. V was cut by 7 bases and J by 8 bases, with 10 bases left in between. CDR3 DNA: TGTGCCAGCCCGCTCCAACATGAGCAGTTCTTC. Its protein is CASPLQHEQFF. The variable domain in full, completed from reference TRBV9 and TRBJ2-1, reads DSGVTQTPKHLITATGQRVTLRCSPRSGDLSVYWYQQSLDQGLQFLIQYYNGEERAKGNILERFSAQQFPDLHSELNLSSLELGDSALYFCASPLQHEQFFGPGTRLTVL.

This sequence joins TRBV28 and TRBJ1-5; D unresolved. This CDR3 has 13 amino acids. The V gene lost 6 bases and the J gene lost 5 bases, with 11 bases spanning the gap. Germline CDR1 is MDHEN and CDR2 is SYDVKM. The chain's CDR3 is CASRPFFDQPQHF. The CDR3 DNA follows: TGTGCCAGCAGGCCCTTTTTTGATCAGCCCCAGCATTTT.

The chain has TRBV6-5 and TRBJ2-2; TRBD1 matches 8 bases. Per germline, CDR1 MNHEY and CDR2 SVGAGI. The junction had 4 bases not matched to a gene; V was cut back by 9 bases and J by 1 base. CDR3 length: 14 residues. The CDR3 reads CASWGQVNTGELFF. The CDR3 DNA reads as TGTGCCAGTTGGGGACAGGTGAACACCGGGGAGCTGTTTTTT.

The chain uses TRBV3-1 (or the pseudogene TRBV3-2) and TRBJ2-5; no reliable D call. The CDR3 covers 13 residues. Germline V gene sequence: CDR1 LGHDT, CDR2 YNNKEL (reference sequence). V gave up 3 bases and J gave up 5 bases, with 10 bases separating them. CDR3 region: CASSHPVGETQYF. CDR3 nucleotides: TGTGCCAGCAGCCATCCTGTCGGGGAGACCCAGTACTTC.

The chain couples TRBV4-1 to TRBJ2-3, with a possible D match to TRBD1 (6 bases). Per germline, CDR1 MGHRA and CDR2 YSYEKL. Trimming pared 3 bases from V and 5 bases from J, leaving 12 bases between. The CDR3 sequence is 14 residues long. The CDR3 coding sequence is TGCGCCAGCAGCCAGGAAACAGGGAGAGATACGCAGTATTTT. As protein: CASSQETGRDTQYF.

V and J are TRBV7-6 and TRBJ2-3, with a tentative D call TRBD2 (6 bases). CDR1 is SGHVS, CDR2 FNYEAQ, per germline. Trimming took off 6 bases at V and 3 bases at J, with 13 bases between the two ends. The CDR3 runs to 14 residues. As DNA, the CDR3 is TGTGCCAGCAGTACGTGGGGGAGGACAGATACGCAGTATTTT. This encodes CASSTWGRTDTQYF.

This chain links TRBV5-1 with TRBJ2-2; no firm D call. In germline, CDR1 is SGHRS, CDR2 YFSETQ. Trimming shortened V by 1 base and J by 7 bases, and 8 bases separated the two germline ends. This CDR3 region has 13 residues. The chain's CDR3 is CASSLSVGGELFF. The CDR3 DNA is TGCGCCAGCAGCTTGTCTGTAGGCGGGGAGCTGTTTTTT.

This clone was counted a few times. The V call is TRBV7-3, the J call TRBJ2-3; 10 nucleotides match TRBD2. The ends lost 2 bases at V and 1 base at J; junction bases unmatched: 3. Germline V gene sequence: CDR1 SGHTA, CDR2 FQGTGA. The CDR3 has 16 amino acids. CDR3 bases: TGTGCCAGCAGCTTAGGAGCGGGAGGGGGCACAGATACGCAGTATTTT. Translated: CASSLGAGGGTDTQYF.